This entry describes one T cell receptor (beta chain). Antigen specificity is unknown. These data come from a study of T-cell memory formation after mild COVID-19. Findings and limits, study-wide: Balance between CD4 and CD8 was seen in clones contracting day 15 to 85, and a CD4+ lean was seen in later expanders. Pre-infection memory showed some responding clones, and this suggested that cross-reactive memory joined.

V gave up 1 base and J gave up 0 bases, with 13 bases separating them. Germline lookup yields CDR1 DFQATT and CDR2 SNEGSKA (reference sequence). The CDR3 is 15 amino acids. After 5'RACE with constant-segment primers, TCR alpha and TCR beta cDNA libraries carrying sample barcodes and UMIs were obtained. In TCRdb, the 5' RACE reads were re-called with MiXCR into one record per CDR3 protein. Of 170,000 or so distinct CDR3 sequences in the sample, about a fifth were seen once. The sample consisted of PBMCs or a T cell subset sorted from them (not recorded which). The chain has TRBV20-1 and TRBJ2-7; TRBD2 might be the D (6 bases). This receptor was taken from an adult woman who had mild COVID-19 (a few samples of this study predate the infection). Cell type and time point are not known. CDR3 sequence: CSARAPLAASYEQYF. The CDR3 nucleotides read TGCAGTGCTAGAGCCCCCTTAGCGGCCTCCTACGAGCAGTACTTC.